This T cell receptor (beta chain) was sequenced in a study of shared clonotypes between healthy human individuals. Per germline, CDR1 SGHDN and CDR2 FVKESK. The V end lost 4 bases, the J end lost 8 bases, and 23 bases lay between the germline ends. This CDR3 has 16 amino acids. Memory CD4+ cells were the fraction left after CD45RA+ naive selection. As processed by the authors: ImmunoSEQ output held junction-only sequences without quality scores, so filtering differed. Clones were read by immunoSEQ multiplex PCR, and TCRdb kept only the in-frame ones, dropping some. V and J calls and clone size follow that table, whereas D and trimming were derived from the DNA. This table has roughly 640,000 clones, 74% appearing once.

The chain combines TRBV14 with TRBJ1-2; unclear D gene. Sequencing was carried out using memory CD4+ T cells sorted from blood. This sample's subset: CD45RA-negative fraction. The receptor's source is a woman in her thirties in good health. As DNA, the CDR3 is TGTGCCAGCAGCCCGAAGGGTCCGGACCGGAATTTGGGCTACACCTTC. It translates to CASSPKGPDRNLGYTF.